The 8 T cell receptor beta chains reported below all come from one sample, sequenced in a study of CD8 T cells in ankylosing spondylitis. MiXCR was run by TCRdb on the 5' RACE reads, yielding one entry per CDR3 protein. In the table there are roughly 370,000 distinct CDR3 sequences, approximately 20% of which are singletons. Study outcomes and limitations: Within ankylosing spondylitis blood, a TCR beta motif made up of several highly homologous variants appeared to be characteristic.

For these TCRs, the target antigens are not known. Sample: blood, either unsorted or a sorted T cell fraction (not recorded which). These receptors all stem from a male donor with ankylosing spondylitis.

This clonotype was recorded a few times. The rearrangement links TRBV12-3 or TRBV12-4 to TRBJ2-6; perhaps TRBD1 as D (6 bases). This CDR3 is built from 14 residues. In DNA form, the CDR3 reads TGTGTTTCAGGGGACCACTCTGGGGCCAACGTCCTGACTTTC. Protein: CVSGDHSGANVLTF.

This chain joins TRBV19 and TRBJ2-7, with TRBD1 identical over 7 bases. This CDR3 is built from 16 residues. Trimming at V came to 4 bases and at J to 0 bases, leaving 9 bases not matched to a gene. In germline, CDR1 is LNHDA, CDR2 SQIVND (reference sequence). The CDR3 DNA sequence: TGTGCCAGTAGTACCCCTCCGGGACAGATCTCCTACGAGCAGTACTTC. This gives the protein CASSTPPGQISYEQYF. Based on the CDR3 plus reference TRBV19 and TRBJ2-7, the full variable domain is DGGITQSPKYLFRKEGQNVTLSCEQNLNHDAMYWYRQDPGQGLRLIYYSQIVNDFQKGDIAEGYSVSREKKESFPLTVTSAQKNPTAFYLCASSTPPGQISYEQYFGPGTRLTVT.

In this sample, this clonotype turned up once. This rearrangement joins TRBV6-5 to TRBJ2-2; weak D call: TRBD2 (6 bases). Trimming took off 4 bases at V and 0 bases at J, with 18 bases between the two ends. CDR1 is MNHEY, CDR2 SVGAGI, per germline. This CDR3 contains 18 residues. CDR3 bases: TGTGCCAGCAGTTTCAGGGCCGACGGGAGATCGAACACCGGGGAGCTGTTTTTT. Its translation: CASSFRADGRSNTGELFF.

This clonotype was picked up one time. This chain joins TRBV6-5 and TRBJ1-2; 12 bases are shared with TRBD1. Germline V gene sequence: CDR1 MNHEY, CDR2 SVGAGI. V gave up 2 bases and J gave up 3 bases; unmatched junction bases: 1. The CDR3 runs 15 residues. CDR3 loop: CASSYGTGGDYGYTF. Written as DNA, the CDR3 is TGTGCCAGCAGTTACGGGACAGGGGGCGACTATGGCTACACCTTC.

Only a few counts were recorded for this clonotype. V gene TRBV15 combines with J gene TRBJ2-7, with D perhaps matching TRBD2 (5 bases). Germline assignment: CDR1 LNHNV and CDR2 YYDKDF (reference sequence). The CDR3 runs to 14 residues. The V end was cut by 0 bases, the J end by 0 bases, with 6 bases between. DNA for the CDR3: TGTGCCACCAGCAGAGAACGGGACTCCTACGAGCAGTACTTC. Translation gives CATSRERDSYEQYF.

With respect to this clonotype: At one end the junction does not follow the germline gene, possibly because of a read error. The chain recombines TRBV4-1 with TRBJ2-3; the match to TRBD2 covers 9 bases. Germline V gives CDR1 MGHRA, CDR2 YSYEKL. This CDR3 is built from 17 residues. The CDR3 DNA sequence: TGCGCCAGCAGCAAAGAAGGGACTAGCCTAAGCACAGATACGCAGTATTTT. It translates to CASSKEGTSLSTDTQYF.

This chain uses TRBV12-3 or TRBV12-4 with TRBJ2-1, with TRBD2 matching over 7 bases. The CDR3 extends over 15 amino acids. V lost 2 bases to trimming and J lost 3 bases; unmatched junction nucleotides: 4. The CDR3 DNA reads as TGTGCCAGCAGTTTAAATCCGGGGGGCTACAATGAGCAGTTCTTC. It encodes CASSLNPGGYNEQFF.

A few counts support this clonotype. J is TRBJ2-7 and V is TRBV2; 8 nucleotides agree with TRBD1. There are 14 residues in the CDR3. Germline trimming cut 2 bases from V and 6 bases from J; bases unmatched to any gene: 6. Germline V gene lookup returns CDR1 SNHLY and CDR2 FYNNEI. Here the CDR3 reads CASSETTGAGEQYF. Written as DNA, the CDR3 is TGTGCCAGCAGTGAAACGACAGGGGCAGGCGAGCAGTACTTC.